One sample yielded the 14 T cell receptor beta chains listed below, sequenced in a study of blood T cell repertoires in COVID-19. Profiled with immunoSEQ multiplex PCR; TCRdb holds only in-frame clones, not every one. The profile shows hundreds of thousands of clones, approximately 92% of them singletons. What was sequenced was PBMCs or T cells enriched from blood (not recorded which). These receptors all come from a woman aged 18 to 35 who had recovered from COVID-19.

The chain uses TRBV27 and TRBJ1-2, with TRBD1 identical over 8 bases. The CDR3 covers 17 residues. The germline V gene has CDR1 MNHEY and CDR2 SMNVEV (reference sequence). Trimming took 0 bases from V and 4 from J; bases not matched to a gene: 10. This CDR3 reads CASSLSRQGALLYGYTF. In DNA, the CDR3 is TGTGCCAGCAGTTTATCGAGGCAGGGGGCGCTTCTCTATGGCTACACCTTC.

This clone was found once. As DNA, the CDR3 is TGTGCCTGGGGGGAACAGGTTCCCTATGGCTACACCTTC. Translated, it gives CAWGEQVPYGYTF. The chain uses TRBV30 and TRBJ1-2; D is possibly TRBD1 (5 bases). V was cut by 5 bases and J by 4 bases, with 14 bases left in between. CDR3 length: 13 residues. Germline CDR1 GTSNPN, CDR2 SVGIG (reference sequence).

CDR3 amino acids: CASSTQGDTEAFF. CDR3 DNA: TGTGCCAGCAGCACACAGGGGGACACTGAAGCTTTCTTT. The rearrangement links TRBV3-1 (or the pseudogene TRBV3-2) to TRBJ1-1; 8 positions agree with TRBD1. The CDR3 covers 13 residues. The junction had 2 bases not matched to a gene; V was cut back by 5 bases and J by 3 bases. Germline CDR1 reads LGHDT; CDR2 reads YNNKEL (reference sequence).

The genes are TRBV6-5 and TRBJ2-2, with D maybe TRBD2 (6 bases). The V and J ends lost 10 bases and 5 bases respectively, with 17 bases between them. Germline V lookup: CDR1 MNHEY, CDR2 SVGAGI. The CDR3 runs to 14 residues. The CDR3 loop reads CATGAGTWTGELFF. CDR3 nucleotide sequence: TGTGCCACCGGGGCGGGGACCTGGACCGGGGAGCTGTTTTTT.

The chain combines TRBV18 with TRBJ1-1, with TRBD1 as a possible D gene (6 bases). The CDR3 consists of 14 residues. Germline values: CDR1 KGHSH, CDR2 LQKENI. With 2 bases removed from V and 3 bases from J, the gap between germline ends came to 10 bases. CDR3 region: CASSPVTGDTEAFF. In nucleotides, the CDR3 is TGTGCCAGCTCACCAGTGACAGGAGACACTGAAGCTTTCTTT.

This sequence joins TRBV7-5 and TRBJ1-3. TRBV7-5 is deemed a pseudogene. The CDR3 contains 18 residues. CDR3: CARSLVAGRHFSGNTIYF. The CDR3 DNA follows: TGTGCCAGAAGCTTAGTTGCAGGGAGGCACTTCTCTGGAAACACCATATATTTT.

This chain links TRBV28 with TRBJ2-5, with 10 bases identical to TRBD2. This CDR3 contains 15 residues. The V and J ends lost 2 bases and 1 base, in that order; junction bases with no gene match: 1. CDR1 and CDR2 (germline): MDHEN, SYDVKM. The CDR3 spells CASSLLAGAQETQYF. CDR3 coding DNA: TGTGCCAGCAGTTTACTAGCGGGGGCCCAAGAGACCCAGTACTTC.

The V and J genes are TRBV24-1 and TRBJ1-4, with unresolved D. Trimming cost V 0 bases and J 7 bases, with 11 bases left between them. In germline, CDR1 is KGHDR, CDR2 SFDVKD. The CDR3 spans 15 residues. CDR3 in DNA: TGTGCCACCAGTGATTTGCCCGGGGAGGGTGAAAAACTGTTTTTT. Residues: CATSDLPGEGEKLFF.

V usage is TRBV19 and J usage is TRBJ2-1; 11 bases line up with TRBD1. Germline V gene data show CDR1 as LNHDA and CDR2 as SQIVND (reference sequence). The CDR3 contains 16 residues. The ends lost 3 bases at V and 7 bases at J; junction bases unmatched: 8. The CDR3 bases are TGTGCCAGTAGTATGTTCGGGACAGGGGGTGATAATGAGCAGTTCTTC. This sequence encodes CASSMFGTGGDNEQFF.

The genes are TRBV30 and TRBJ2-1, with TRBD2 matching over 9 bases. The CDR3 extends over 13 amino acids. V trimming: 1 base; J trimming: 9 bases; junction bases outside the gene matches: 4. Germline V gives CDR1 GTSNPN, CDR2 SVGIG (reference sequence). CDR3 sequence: CAWSDSGGGEQFF. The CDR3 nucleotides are TGTGCCTGGAGTGATAGCGGGGGCGGTGAGCAGTTCTTC.

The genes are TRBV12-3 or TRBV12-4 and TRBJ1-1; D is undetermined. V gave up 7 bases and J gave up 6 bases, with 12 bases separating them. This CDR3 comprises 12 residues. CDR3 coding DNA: TGTGCCAGCAAGGGAGACCCGGCTGAAGCTTTCTTT. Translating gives CASKGDPAEAFF.

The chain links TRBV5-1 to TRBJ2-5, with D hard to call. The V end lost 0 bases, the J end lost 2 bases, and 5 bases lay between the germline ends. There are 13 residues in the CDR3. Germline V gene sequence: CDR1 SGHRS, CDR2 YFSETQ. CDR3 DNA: TGCGCCAGCAGCTTGGACCAGCAAGAGACCCAGTACTTC. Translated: CASSLDQQETQYF. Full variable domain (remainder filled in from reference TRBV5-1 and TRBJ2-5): KAGVTQTPRYLIKTRGQQVTLSCSPISGHRSVSWYQQTPGQGLQFLFEYFSETQRNKGNFPGRFSGRQFSNSRSEMNVSTLELGDSALYLCASSLDQQETQYFGPGTRLLVL.

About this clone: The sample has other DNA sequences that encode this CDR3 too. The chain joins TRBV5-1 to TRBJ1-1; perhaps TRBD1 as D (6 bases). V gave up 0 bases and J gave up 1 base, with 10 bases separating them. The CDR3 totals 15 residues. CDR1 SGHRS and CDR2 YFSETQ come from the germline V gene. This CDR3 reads CASSLDGQPNTEAFF. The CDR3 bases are TGCGCCAGCAGCTTGGACGGACAGCCGAACACTGAAGCTTTCTTT.

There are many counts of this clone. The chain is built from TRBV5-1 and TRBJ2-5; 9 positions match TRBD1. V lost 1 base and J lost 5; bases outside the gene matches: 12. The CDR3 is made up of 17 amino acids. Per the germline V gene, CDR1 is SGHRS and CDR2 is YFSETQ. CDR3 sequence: CASSLITGGVGLETQYF. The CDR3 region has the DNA TGCGCCAGCAGCTTGATCACAGGGGGCGTTGGTTTGGAGACCCAGTACTTC.